The 5 T cell receptor beta chains presented below share a single source sample, sequenced in a study of T cell responses to AZD1222 COVID-19 vaccine. Clones were sequenced by immunoSEQ multiplex PCR, and TCRdb holds only the in-frame ones, with some missing. This sample has 90,000 to 100,000 clones, with around 84% found just once. The source material was peripheral blood, sampled 28 days after the second AZD1222 dose. These receptor sequences come from an adult who received the AZD1222 COVID-19 vaccine.

The CDR3 loop is CASSSSGRGGYTF. CDR3 DNA: TGCGCCAGCAGCTCCTCCGGAAGGGGTGGCTACACCTTC. The chain links TRBV5-1 to TRBJ1-2, with a possible D match to TRBD1 (5 bases). V lost 3 bases to trimming and J lost 7 bases, with 13 bases between them. CDR3 length: 13 amino acids. The germline V gene encodes CDR1 SGHRS and CDR2 YFSETQ.

This clone was counted once. This chain uses TRBV5-1 with TRBJ2-2, with 8 bases that match TRBD2. V shed 7 bases, J shed 6 bases, and the junction held 14 bases outside the gene matches. CDR3 length: 16 residues. The germline CDR1 and CDR2 sequences are SGHRS and YFSETQ. The CDR3, as DNA: TGCGCCAGCTCCCTCGTTAGCGGGAAATTTGCCGGGGAGCTGTTTTTT. Translating it yields CASSLVSGKFAGELFF.

This chain joins TRBV11-2 and TRBJ1-2, with 7 bases matching TRBD1. With V trimmed by 4 bases and J by 3 bases, 14 bases remained unmatched. CDR3 size: 17 residues. Germline V gives CDR1 SGHAT, CDR2 FQNNGV. The CDR3 loop is CASSSPRGQGSYYGYTF. The CDR3 DNA sequence: TGTGCCAGCAGCTCCCCTAGGGGGCAGGGGAGTTACTATGGCTACACCTTC.

The count of this clone is one. The V gene is TRBV29-1, the J gene TRBJ2-2; 9 bases are shared with TRBD2. CDR1 is SQVTM, CDR2 ANQGSEA, per germline. This CDR3 is 13 amino acids long. The DNA for the CDR3 is TGCGTCGGCGGGAGGGCTGGCACCGGGGAGCTGTTTTTT. Amino acid sequence: CVGGRAGTGELFF.

There are a few counts of this clone. The chain links TRBV25-1 to TRBJ2-5; D is unresolved. Trimming left V 2 bases short and J 8 bases short, with 9 bases between. The CDR3 covers 12 residues. Germline CDR1 reads MGHDK; CDR2 reads SYGVNS. The CDR3 DNA sequence: TGTGCCAGCAGTGAACAGAGTGGAACCCAGTACTTC. Translation: CASSEQSGTQYF. Full variable domain (remainder filled in from reference TRBV25-1 and TRBJ2-5): EADIYQTPRYLVIGTGKKITLECSQTMGHDKMYWYQQDPGMELHLIHYSYGVNSTEKGDLSSESTVSRIRTEHFPLTLESARPSHTSQYLCASSEQSGTQYFGPGTRLLVL.